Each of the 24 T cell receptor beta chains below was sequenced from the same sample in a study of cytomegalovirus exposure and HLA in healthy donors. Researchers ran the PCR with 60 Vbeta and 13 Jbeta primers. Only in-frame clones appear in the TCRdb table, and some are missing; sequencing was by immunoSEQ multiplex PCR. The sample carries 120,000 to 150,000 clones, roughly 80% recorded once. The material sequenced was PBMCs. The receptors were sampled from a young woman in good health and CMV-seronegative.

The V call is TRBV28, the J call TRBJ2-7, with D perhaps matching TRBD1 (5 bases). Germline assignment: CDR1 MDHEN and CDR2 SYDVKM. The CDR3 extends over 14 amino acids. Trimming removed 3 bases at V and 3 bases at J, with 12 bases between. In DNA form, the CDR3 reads TGTGCCAGCAGTTTCCTAGACAGATTCTACGAGCAGTACTTC. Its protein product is CASSFLDRFYEQYF. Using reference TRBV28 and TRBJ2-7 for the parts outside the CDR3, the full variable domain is DVKVTQSSRYLVKRTGEKVFLECVQDMDHENMFWYRQDPGLGLRLIYFSYDVKMKEKGDIPEGYSVSREKKERFSLILESASTNQTSMYLCASSFLDRFYEQYFGPGTRLTVT.

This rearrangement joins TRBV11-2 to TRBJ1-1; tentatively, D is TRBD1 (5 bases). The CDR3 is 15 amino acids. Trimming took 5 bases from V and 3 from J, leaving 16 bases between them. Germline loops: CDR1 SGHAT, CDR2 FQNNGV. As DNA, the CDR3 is TGTGCCAGCAGCCCTGGGTGGGGCTCGCACACTGAAGCTTTCTTT. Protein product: CASSPGWGSHTEAFF. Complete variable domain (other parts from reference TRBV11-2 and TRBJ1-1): EAGVAQSPRYKIIEKRQSVAFWCNPISGHATLYWYQQILGQGPKLLIQFQNNGVVDDSQLPKDRFSAERLKGVDSTLKIQPAKLEDSAVYLCASSPGWGSHTEAFFGQGTRLTVV.

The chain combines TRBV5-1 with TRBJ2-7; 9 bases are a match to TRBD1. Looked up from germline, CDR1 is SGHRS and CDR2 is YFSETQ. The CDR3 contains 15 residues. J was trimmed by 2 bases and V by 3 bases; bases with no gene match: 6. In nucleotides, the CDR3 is TGCGCCAGCAGCTCGACAGGGGGAGAGGCCTACGAGCAGTACTTC. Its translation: CASSSTGGEAYEQYF.

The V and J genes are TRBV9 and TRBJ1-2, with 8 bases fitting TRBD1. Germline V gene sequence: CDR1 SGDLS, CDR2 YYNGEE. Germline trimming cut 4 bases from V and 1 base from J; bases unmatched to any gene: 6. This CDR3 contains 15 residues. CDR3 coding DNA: TGTGCCAGCAGCACCGGGACAGGCGGTAACTATGGCTACACCTTC. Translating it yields CASSTGTGGNYGYTF.

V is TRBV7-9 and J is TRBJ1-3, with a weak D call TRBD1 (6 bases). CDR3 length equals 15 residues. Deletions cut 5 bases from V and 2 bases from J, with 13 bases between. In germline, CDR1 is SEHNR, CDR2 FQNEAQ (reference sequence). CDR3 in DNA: TGTGCCAGCAGCGGAAGTGGGGGCGCTGGAAACACCATATATTTT. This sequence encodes CASSGSGGAGNTIYF.

The CDR3 nucleotides read TGCGCCAGCAGCTTGTATCCGGGGACGAACACCGGGGAGCTGTTTTTT. Its protein product is CASSLYPGTNTGELFF. The V and J genes are TRBV5-1 and TRBJ2-2; D might be TRBD2 (5 bases). Trimming cost V 1 base and J 0 bases, with 10 bases left between them. This CDR3 is 16 amino acids long. The V gene's germline CDR1 is SGHRS and CDR2 YFSETQ.

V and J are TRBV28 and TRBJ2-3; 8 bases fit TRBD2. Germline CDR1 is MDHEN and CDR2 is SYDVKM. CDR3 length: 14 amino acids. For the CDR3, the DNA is TGTGAAGTACGGGCTAGCGGGAGCACAGATACGCAGTATTTT. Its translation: CEVRASGSTDTQYF. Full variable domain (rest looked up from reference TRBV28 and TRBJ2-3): DVKVTQSSRYLVKRTGEKVFLECVQDMDHENMFWYRQDPGLGLRLIYFSYDVKMKEKGDIPEGYSVSREKKERFSLILESASTNQTSMYLCEVRASGSTDTQYFGPGTRLTVL.

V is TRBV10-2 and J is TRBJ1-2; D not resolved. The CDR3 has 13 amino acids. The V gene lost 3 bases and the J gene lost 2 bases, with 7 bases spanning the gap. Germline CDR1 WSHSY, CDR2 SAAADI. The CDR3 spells CASSDGENYGYTF. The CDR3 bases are TGCGCCAGCAGTGACGGGGAAAACTATGGCTACACCTTC.

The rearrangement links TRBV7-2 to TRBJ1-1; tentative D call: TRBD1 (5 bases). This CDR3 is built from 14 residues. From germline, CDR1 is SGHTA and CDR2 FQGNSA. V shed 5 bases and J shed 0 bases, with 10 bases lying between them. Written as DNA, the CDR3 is TGTGCCAGCAGCCCAGGGTCGGTGAACACTGAAGCTTTCTTT. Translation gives CASSPGSVNTEAFF.

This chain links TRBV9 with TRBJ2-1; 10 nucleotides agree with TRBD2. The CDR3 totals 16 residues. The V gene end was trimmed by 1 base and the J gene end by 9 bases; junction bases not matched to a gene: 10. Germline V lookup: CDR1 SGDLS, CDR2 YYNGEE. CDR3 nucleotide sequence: TGTGCCAGCAGCGTATGGGCTAGCGGGGGATTCCGTGAGCAGTTCTTC. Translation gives CASSVWASGGFREQFF.

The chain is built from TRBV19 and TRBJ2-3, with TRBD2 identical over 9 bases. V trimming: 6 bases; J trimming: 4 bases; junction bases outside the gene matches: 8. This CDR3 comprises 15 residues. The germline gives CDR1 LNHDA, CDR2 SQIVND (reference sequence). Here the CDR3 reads CASSPLAGGSDTQYF. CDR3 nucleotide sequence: TGTGCCAGTAGCCCCCTCGCGGGAGGGTCAGATACGCAGTATTTT.

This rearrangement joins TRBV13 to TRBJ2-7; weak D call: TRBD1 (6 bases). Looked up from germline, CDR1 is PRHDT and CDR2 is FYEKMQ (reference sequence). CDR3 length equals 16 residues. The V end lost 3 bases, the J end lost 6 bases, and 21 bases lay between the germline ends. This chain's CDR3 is CASSFILGAKVSEQYF. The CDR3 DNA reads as TGTGCCAGCAGCTTTATTCTGGGGGCGAAGGTTAGCGAGCAGTACTTC.

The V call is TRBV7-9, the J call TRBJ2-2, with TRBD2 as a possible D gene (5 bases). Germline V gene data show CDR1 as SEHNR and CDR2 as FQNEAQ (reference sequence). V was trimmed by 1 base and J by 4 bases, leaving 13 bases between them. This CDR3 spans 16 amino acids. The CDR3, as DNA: TGTGCCAGCAGCTTAGAATTATTGGCGGGCACCGGGGAGCTGTTTTTT. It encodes CASSLELLAGTGELFF.

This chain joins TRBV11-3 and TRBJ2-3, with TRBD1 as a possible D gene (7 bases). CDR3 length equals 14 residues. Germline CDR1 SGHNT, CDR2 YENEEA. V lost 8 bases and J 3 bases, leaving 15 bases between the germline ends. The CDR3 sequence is CASAEGRGTDTQYF. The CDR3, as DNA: TGTGCCAGCGCGGAGGGCAGGGGGACAGATACGCAGTATTTT.

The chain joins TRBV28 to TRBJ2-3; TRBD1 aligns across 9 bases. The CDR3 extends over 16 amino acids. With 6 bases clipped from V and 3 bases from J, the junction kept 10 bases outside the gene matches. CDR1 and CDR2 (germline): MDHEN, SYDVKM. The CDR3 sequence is CASSNTPGQGTDTQYF. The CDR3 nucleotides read TGTGCCAGCAGCAACACACCGGGACAGGGTACAGATACGCAGTATTTT.

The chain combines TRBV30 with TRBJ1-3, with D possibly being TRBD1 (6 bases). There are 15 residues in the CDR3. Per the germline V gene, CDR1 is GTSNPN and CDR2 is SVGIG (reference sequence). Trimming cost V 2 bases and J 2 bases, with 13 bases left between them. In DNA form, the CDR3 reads TGTGCCTGGAGTATCAAGGGGGATCCTGGAAACACCATATATTTT. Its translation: CAWSIKGDPGNTIYF.

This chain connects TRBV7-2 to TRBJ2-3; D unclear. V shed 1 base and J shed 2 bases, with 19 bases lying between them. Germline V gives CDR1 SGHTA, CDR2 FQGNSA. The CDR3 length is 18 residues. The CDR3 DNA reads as TGTGCCAGCAGCTTAGTATTCTCTGGCGGAACTCACACAGATACGCAGTATTTT. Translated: CASSLVFSGGTHTDTQYF.

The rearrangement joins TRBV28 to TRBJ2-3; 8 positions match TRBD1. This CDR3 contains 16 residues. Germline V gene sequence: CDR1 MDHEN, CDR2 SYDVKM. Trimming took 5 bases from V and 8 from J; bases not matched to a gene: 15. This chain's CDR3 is CASSPVGQALLGTQYF. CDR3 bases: TGTGCCAGCAGTCCGGTGGGACAGGCATTGTTGGGTACGCAGTATTTT.

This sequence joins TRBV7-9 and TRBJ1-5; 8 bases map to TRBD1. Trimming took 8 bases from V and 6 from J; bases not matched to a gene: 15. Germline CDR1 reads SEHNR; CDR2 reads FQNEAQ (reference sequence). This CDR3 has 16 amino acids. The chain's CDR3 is CASGTGQASLTQPQHF. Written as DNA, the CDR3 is TGTGCCAGCGGAACGGGACAGGCCTCGCTTACTCAGCCCCAGCATTTT.

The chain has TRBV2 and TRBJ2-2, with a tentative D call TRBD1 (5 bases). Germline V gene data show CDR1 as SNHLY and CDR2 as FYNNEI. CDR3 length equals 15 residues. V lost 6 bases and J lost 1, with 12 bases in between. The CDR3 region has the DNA TGTGCCAGCAGAGACAGATATCAGAACACCGGGGAGCTGTTTTTT. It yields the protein CASRDRYQNTGELFF.

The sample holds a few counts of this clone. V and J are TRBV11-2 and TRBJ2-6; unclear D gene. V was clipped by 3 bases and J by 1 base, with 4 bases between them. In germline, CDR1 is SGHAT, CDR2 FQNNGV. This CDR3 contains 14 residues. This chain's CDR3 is CASSFRSGANVLTF. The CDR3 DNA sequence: TGTGCCAGCAGCTTTAGATCTGGGGCCAACGTCCTGACTTTC.

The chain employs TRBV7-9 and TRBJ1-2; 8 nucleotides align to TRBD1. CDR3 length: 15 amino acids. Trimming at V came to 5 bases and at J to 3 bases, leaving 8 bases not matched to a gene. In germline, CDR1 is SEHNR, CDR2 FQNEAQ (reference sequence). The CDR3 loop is CASSRGAGGDYGYTF. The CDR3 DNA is TGTGCCAGCAGCCGAGGGGCAGGGGGCGACTATGGCTACACCTTC.

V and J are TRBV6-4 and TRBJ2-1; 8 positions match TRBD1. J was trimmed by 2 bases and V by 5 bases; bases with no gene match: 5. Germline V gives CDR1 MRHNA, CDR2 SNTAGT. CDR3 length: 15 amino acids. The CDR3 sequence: CASSNGQGPYNEQFF. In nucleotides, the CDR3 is TGTGCCAGCAGTAACGGACAGGGACCCTACAATGAGCAGTTCTTC.

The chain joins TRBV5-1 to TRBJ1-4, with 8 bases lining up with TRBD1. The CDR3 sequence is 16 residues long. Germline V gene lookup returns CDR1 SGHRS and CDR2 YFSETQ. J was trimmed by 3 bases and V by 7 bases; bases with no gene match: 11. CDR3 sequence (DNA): TGCGCCAGCCGATTAGGACAGGGCAGGTCTAATGAAAAACTGTTTTTT. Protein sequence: CASRLGQGRSNEKLFF.